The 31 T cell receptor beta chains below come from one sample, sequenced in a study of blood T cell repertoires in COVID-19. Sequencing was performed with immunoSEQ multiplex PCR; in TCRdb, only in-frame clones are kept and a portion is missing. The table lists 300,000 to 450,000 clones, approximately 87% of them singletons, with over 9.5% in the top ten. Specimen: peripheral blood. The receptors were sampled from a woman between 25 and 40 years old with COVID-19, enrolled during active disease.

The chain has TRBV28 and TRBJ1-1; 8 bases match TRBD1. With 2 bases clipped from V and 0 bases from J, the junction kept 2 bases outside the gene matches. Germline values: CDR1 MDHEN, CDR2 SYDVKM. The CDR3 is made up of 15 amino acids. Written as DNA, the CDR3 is TGTGCCAGCAGTTTAGCGACAGGGGTGAACACTGAAGCTTTCTTT. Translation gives CASSLATGVNTEAFF. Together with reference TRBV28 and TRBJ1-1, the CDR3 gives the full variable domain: DVKVTQSSRYLVKRTGEKVFLECVQDMDHENMFWYRQDPGLGLRLIYFSYDVKMKEKGDIPEGYSVSREKKERFSLILESASTNQTSMYLCASSLATGVNTEAFFGQGTRLTVV.

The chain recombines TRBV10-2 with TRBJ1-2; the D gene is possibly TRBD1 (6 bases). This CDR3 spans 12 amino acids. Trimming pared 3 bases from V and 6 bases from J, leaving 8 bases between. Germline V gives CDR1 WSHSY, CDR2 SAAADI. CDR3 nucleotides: TGCGCCAGCAGTGAACGACAGGATGGCTACACCTTC. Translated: CASSERQDGYTF.

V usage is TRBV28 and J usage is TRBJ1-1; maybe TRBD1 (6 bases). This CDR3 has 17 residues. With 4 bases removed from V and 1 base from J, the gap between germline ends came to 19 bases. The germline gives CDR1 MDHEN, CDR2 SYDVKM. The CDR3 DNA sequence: TGTGCCAGCAGTTCCTCCGGGACACGTAATTCGAACACTGAAGCTTTCTTT. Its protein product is CASSSSGTRNSNTEAFF.

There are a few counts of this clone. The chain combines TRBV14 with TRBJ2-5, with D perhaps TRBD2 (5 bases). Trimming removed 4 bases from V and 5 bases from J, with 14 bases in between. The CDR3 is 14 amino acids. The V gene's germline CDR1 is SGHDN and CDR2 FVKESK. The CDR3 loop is CASSPGKVGETQYF. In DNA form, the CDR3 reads TGTGCCAGCAGCCCGGGAAAGGTCGGGGAGACCCAGTACTTC. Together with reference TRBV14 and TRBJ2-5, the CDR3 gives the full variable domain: EAGVTQFPSHSVIEKGQTVTLRCDPISGHDNLYWYRRVMGKEIKFLLHFVKESKQDESGMPNNRFLAERTGGTYSTLKVQPAELEDSGVYFCASSPGKVGETQYFGPGTRLLVL.

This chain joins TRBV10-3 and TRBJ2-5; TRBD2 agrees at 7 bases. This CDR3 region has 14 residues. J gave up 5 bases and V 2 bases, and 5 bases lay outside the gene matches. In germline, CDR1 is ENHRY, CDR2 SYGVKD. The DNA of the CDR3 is TGTGCCATCAGTGAGACTAGCGTTTGGGAGACCCAGTACTTC. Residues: CAISETSVWETQYF.

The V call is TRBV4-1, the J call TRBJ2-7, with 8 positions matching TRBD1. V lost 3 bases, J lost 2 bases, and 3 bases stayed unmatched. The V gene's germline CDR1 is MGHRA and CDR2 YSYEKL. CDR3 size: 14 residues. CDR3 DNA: TGCGCCAGCAGCCATGGACAGGGAACCTACGAGCAGTACTTC. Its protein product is CASSHGQGTYEQYF.

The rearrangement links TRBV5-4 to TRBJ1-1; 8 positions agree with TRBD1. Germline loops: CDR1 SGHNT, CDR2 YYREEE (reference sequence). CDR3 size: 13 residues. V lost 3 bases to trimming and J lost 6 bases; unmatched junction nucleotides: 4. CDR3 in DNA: TGTGCCAGCAGCTCCCTGACAGGGGCTGAAGCTTTCTTT. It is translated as CASSSLTGAEAFF.

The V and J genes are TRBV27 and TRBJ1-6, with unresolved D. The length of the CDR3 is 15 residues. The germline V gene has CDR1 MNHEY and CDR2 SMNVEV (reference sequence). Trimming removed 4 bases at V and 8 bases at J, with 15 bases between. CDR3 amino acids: CASSSHGSPDSPLHF. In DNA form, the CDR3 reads TGTGCCAGCAGTTCACATGGGAGTCCGGATTCACCCCTCCACTTT.

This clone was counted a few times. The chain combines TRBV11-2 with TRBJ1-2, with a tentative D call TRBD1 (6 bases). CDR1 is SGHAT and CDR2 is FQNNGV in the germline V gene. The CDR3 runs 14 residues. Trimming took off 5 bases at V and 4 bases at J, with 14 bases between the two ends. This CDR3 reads CASSPSRGRYGYTF. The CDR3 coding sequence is TGTGCCAGCAGCCCGAGCAGGGGCCGCTATGGCTACACCTTC.

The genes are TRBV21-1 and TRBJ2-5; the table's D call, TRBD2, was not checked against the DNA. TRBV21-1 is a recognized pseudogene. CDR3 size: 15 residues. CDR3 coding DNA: TGTGCCAGCCCAGGGGAGCGGGAGGACCAAGAGACCCAGTACTTC. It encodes CASPGEREDQETQYF.

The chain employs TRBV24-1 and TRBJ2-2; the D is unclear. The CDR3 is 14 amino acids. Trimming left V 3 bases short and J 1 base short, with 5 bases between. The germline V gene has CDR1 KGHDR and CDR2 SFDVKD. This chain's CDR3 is CATSDTRNTGELFF. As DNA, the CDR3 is TGTGCCACCAGTGATACGAGGAACACCGGGGAGCTGTTTTTT.

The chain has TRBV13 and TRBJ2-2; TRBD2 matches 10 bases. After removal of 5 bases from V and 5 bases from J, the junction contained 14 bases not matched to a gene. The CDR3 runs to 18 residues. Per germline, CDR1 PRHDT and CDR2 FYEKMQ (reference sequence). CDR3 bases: TGTGCCAGCAGCCCCATGACCTTAGCGGGAGGTTTTACCGGGGAGCTGTTTTTT. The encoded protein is CASSPMTLAGGFTGELFF. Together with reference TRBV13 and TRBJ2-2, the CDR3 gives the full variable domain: AAGVIQSPRHLIKEKRETATLKCYPIPRHDTVYWYQQGPGQDPQFLISFYEKMQSDKGSIPDRFSAQQFSDYHSELNMSSLELGDSALYFCASSPMTLAGGFTGELFFGEGSRLTVL.

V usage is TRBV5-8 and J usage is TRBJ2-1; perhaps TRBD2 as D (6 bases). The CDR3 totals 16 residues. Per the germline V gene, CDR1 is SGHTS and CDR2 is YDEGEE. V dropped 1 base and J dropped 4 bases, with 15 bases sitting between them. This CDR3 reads CASSLPGLHSYNEQFF. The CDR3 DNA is TGTGCCAGCAGCTTGCCTGGACTACATTCTTACAATGAGCAGTTCTTC.

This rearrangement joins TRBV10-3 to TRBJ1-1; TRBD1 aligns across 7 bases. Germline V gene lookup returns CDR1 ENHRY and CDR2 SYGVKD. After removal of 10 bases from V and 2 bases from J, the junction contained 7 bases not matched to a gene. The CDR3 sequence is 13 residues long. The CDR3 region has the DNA TGTGCCACCAGACAGGGCCAAAACACTGAAGCTTTCTTT. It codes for CATRQGQNTEAFF.

The DNA for the CDR3 is TGTGCCAGCAGGCACGTAGGGGAAAATTCACCCCTCCACTTT. It codes for CASRHVGENSPLHF. The gene calls are TRBV3-1 (or the pseudogene TRBV3-2) and TRBJ1-6; possibly TRBD1 for D (5 bases). Germline CDR1 is LGHDT and CDR2 is YNNKEL (reference sequence). The V end was cut by 6 bases, the J end by 7 bases, with 13 bases between. The CDR3 has 14 amino acids.

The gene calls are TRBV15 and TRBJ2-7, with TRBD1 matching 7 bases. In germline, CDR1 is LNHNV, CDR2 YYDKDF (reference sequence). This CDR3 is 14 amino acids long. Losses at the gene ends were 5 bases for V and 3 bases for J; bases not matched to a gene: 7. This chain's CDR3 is CATSFTGAGYEQYF. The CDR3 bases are TGTGCCACCAGCTTCACAGGGGCCGGCTACGAGCAGTACTTC.

This chain's CDR3 is CASLHGSGREYEQYF. The CDR3 DNA is TGTGCCAGCTTACACGGTAGCGGGAGGGAATACGAGCAGTACTTC. J is TRBJ2-7 and V is TRBV6-5; 11 nucleotides agree with TRBD2. J gave up 4 bases and V 8 bases, and 10 bases lay outside the gene matches. Germline-derived CDR1 and CDR2 are MNHEY and SVGAGI. The CDR3 extends over 15 amino acids.

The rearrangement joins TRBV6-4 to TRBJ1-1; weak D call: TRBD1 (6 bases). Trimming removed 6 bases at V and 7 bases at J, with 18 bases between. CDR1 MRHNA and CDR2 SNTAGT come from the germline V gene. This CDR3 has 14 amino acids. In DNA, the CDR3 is TGTGCCAGCAGACAGGAACAGGGTGTCGGTGAAGCTTTCTTT. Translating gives CASRQEQGVGEAFF.

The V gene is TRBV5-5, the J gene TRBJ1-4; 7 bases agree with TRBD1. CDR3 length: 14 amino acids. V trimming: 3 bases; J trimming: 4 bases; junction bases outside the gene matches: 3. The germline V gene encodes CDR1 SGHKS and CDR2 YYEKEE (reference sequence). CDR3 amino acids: CASSWDSYNEKLFF. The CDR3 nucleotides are TGTGCCAGCAGCTGGGACAGTTATAATGAAAAACTGTTTTTT.

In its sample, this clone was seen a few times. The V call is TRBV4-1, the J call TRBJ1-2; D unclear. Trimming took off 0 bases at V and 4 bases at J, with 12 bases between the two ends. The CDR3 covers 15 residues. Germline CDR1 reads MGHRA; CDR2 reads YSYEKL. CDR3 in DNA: TGCGCCAGCAGCCAAGATCCCGGCACGGGCTATGGCTACACCTTC. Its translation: CASSQDPGTGYGYTF.

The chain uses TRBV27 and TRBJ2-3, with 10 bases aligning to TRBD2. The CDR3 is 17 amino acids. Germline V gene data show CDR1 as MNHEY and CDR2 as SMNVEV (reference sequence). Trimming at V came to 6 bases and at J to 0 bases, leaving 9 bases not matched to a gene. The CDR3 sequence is CASRVTSGRPSTDTQYF. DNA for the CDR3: TGTGCCAGCAGGGTGACTAGCGGGCGTCCTAGCACAGATACGCAGTATTTT.

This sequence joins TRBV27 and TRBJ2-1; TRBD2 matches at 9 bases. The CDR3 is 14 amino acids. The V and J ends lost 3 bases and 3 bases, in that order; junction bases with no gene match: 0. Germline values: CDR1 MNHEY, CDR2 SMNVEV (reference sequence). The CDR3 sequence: CASSLTSGYNEQFF. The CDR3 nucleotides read TGTGCCAGCAGTTTGACTAGCGGCTACAATGAGCAGTTCTTC.

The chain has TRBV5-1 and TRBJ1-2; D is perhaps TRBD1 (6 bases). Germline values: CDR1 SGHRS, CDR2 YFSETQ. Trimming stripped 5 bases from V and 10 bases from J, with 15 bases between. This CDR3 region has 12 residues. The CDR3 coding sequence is TGCGCCAGCAGTGTGGGGGGGCACGACTACACCTTC. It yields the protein CASSVGGHDYTF.

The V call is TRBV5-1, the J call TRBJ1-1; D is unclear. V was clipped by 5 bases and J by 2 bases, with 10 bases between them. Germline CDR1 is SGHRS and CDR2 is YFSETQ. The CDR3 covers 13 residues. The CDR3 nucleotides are TGCGCCAGCAGAGGGCGGGGAAACACTGAAGCTTTCTTT. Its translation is CASRGRGNTEAFF.

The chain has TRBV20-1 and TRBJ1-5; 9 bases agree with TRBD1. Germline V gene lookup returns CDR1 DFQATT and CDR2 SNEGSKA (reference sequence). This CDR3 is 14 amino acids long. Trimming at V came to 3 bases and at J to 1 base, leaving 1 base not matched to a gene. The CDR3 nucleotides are TGCAGTGCTAGTGGACAGGGGAGCAATCAGCCCCAGCATTTT. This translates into CSASGQGSNQPQHF.

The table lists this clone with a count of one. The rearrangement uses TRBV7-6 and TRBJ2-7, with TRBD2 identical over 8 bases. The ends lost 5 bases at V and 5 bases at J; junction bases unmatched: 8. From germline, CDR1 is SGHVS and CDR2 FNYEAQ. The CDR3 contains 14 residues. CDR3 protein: CASSPGLVSDEQYF. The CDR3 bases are TGTGCCAGCAGCCCGGGACTAGTTAGCGACGAGCAGTACTTC.

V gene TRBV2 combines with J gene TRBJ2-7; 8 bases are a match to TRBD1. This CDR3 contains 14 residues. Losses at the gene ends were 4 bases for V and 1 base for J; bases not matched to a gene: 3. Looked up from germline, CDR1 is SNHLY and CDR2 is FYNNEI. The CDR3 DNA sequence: TGTGCCAGCAGTGGGACAGGGCCATCCTACGAGCAGTACTTC. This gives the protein CASSGTGPSYEQYF.

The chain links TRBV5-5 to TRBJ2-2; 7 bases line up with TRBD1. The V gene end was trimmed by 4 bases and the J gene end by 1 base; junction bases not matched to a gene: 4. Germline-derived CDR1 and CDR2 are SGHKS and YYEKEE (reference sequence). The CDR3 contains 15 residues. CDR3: CASSKTGLNTGELFF. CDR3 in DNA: TGTGCCAGCAGCAAGACAGGGTTGAACACCGGGGAGCTGTTTTTT.

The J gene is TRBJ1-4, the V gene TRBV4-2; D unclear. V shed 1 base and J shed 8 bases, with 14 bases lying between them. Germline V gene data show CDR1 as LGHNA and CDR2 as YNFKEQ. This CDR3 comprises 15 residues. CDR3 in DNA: TGTGCCAGCAGCCAAGCCCCAATGGTGGGCGAAAAACTGTTTTTT. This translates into CASSQAPMVGEKLFF.

The CDR3 DNA reads TGTGCCAGCAGCTTAAAGGCGGGTTCGTACAATGAGCAGTTCTTC. It translates to CASSLKAGSYNEQFF. The chain joins TRBV7-3 to TRBJ2-1; D might be TRBD2 (5 bases). This CDR3 comprises 15 residues. The germline gives CDR1 SGHTA, CDR2 FQGTGA. Trimming removed 1 base from V and 4 bases from J, with 11 bases in between.

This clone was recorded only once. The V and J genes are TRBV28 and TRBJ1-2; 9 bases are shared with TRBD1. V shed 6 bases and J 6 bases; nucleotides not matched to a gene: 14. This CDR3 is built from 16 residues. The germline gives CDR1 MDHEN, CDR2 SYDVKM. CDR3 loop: CASSSQGASWAHGYTF. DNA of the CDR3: TGTGCCAGCAGCTCACAGGGGGCAAGTTGGGCCCATGGCTACACCTTC.